Listed below are T cell receptor beta chains from one sample, sequenced in a study of cytomegalovirus exposure and HLA in healthy donors. The method was immunoSEQ multiplex PCR; TCRdb's version includes in-frame clones alone and lacks a portion of them. Altogether about 97,000 clones are present, 65% to 85% being singletons, with the ten largest covering about 9.4%. Sequencing was done on a sample of PBMCs. The receptors come from a man aged 45-60 years in good health and CMV-seronegative. Each CDR3 is given with its conserved first and last residue. Each record gives: clone size, V gene, D gene, J gene, CDR3 DNA, CDR3 protein. A D gene is named only where the DNA matches it firmly. The listing skips clone size in some rows; elsewhere it reads once, few, many or a size class.

few,TRBV28,NA,TRBJ1-3,TGTGCCAGCAGTGCCGGGACGGCGGGGAGCACCATATATTTT,CASSAGTAGSTIYF
NA,TRBV5-8,NA,TRBJ2-5,TGTGCCAGCAGCCTAGACTCGACCATGTACCAAGAGACCCAGTACTTC,CASSLDSTMYQETQYF
NA,TRBV7-9,NA,TRBJ2-1,TGTGCCAGCAGCCCAAGCGCGGGGCCGTATGAGCAGTTCTTC,CASSPSAGPYEQFF
NA,TRBV4-3,NA,TRBJ1-1,TGCGCCAGCAGCCAACGTTGGAACACTGAAGCTTTCTTT,CASSQRWNTEAFF
NA,TRBV5-1,TRBD1,TRBJ1-1,TGCGCCAGCAGCTCGGGACAGGGGTACACTGAAGCTTTCTTT,CASSSGQGYTEAFF
NA,TRBV28,NA,TRBJ1-4,TGTGCCAGCAGCTCGGGGGGGGGCTATAATGAAAAACTGTTTTTT,CASSSGGGYNEKLFF
NA,TRBV19,TRBD2,TRBJ2-3,TGTGCCAGTAGCCCCGGGAGGGCCACAGATACGCAGTATTTT,CASSPGRATDTQYF
NA,TRBV10-3,TRBD2,TRBJ2-5,TGTGCCATTCCAAGCCCCGGGACTAGCGGTTCGGGCCCCTGGGAGACCCAGTACTTC,CAIPSPGTSGSGPWETQYF
NA,TRBV28,TRBD1,TRBJ1-5,TGTGCCAGCAGCTCCGACAGGGTTCAGCCCCAGCATTTT,CASSSDRVQPQHF
NA,TRBV28,NA,TRBJ1-1,TGTGCCAGCAAGAGAGGAGGGGACACTGAAGCTTTCTTT,CASKRGGDTEAFF
NA,TRBV29-1,NA,TRBJ1-2,TGCAGCGTTGAAGGTCAGGTTGGCTATGGCTACACCTTC,CSVEGQVGYGYTF
NA,TRBV2,NA,TRBJ1-1,TGTGCCAGCAGATCCGGATGGGGGGGGGACACTGAAGCTTTCTTT,CASRSGWGGDTEAFF
NA,TRBV7-9,TRBD1,TRBJ1-2,TGTGCCAGCAGCTTCCCCCGGGACAGCTATGGCTACACCTTC,CASSFPRDSYGYTF
NA,TRBV7-6,NA,TRBJ2-7,TGTGCCAGCAGCTTAGGAGGGACTGGCGGGGGCCTCTACGAGCAGTACTTC,CASSLGGTGGGLYEQYF
NA,TRBV7-2,NA,TRBJ2-5,TGTGCCAGCAGCCGCGGTGGGGGGCAAGAGACCCAGTACTTC,CASSRGGGQETQYF
NA,TRBV15,NA,TRBJ1-1,TGTGCCACCAGCAGCCCGGACAAGAACACTGAAGCTTTCTTT,CATSSPDKNTEAFF
NA,TRBV12-5,TRBD1,TRBJ2-3,TGTGCTAGTGGTTCGGGACAGGACCCAGATACGCAGTATTTT,CASGSGQDPDTQYF
NA,TRBV9,TRBD1,TRBJ2-3,TGTGCCAGCAGCCTCCAGGGGGCGCGGGAAGATACGCAGTATTTT,CASSLQGAREDTQYF
NA,TRBV7-3,NA,TRBJ2-2,TGTGCCAGCAGCTTCACTAGCAGAGCGAACACCGGGGAGCTGTTTTTT,CASSFTSRANTGELFF
NA,TRBV2,TRBD2,TRBJ2-1,TGTGCCAGCAGTGAGCCTAGCGGGGTCATCAATGAGCAGTTCTTC,CASSEPSGVINEQFF
NA,TRBV18,NA,TRBJ1-1,TGTGCCAGCTCACCTAGGCGGACTGAAGCTTTCTTT,CASSPRRTEAFF
NA,TRBV30,TRBD1,TRBJ1-6,TGTGCCTGGAGAAGACAGGGAGATAATTCACCCCTCCACTTT,CAWRRQGDNSPLHF
NA,TRBV11-2,TRBD2,TRBJ2-3,TGTGCCAGCAGCTTAGTAGCGGGGGGTGGCCCAGATACGCAGTATTTT,CASSLVAGGGPDTQYF
NA,TRBV28,TRBD1,TRBJ1-5,TGTGCCAGCTTAGACAGGGTCAATCAGCCCCAGCATTTT,CASLDRVNQPQHF
NA,TRBV6-1,TRBD1,TRBJ1-2,TGTGCCAGCAGGGGGACAGGGAGGCGAAAAGGCTACACCTTC,CASRGTGRRKGYTF
NA,TRBV7-2,NA,TRBJ1-5,TGTGCCAGCAGCACCGCTGTTGGCGGTAGCCAGCCCCAGCATTTT,CASSTAVGGSQPQHF
few,TRBV18,NA,TRBJ2-3,TGTGCCAGCTCACCTACAAGTACATCAGATACGCAGTATTTT,CASSPTSTSDTQYF
NA,TRBV2,TRBD2,TRBJ2-1,TGTGCCAGCTGGTTAGCGGGCTACAATGAGCAGTTCTTC,CASWLAGYNEQFF
NA,TRBV19,NA,TRBJ2-7,TGTGCCAGTAGTACCCTCTCCCAGGACAGCCACTACGAGCAGTACTTC,CASSTLSQDSHYEQYF
NA,TRBV7-3,NA,TRBJ2-1,TGTGCCAGCAGTCTTCCGCAAAGTTCCGGGAGTTCCTACAATGAGCAGTTCTTC,CASSLPQSSGSSYNEQFF
NA,TRBV6-6,TRBD2,TRBJ2-1,TGTGCCAGCAGTTACTCGATATCTAGCGGGTACAATGAGCAGTTCTTC,CASSYSISSGYNEQFF
NA,TRBV14,NA,TRBJ2-1,TGTGCCAGCGGAGAGACTAGTTCGAATGAGCAGTTCTTC,CASGETSSNEQFF
NA,TRBV5-6,NA,TRBJ1-2,TGTGCCAGCAGCGATCTAACAGTCCCCTACTATGGCTACACCTTC,CASSDLTVPYYGYTF
NA,TRBV4-1,TRBD1,TRBJ1-5,TGCGCCAGCAGGCGGACAGGGGGCAACAATCAGCCCCAGCATTTT,CASRRTGGNNQPQHF
few,TRBV7-2,TRBD1,TRBJ2-3,TGTGCCAGCAGCTTCGGAGCGCCCGGACAGGGGGCCACAGATACGCAGTATTTT,CASSFGAPGQGATDTQYF
once,TRBV29-1,TRBD1,TRBJ1-1,TGCAGCGCTGAGACAGGGGGCCGGAACACTGAAGCTTTCTTT,CSAETGGRNTEAFF
NA,TRBV10-3,NA,TRBJ2-7,TGTGCCATCAGTGAGTCAGGTGGTCGGGGGTCGGACGAGCAGTACTTC,CAISESGGRGSDEQYF
NA,TRBV7-2,NA,TRBJ2-1,TGTGCCAGCAGCTTGGGGAGATCGTATGAGCAGTTCTTC,CASSLGRSYEQFF
NA,TRBV7-2,NA,TRBJ1-5,TGTGCCAGCAGCCTGGTCGCAGGTCCTCAGCCCCAGCATTTT,CASSLVAGPQPQHF
NA,TRBV4-3,NA,TRBJ1-1,TGCGCCAGCAGCCCCTTACAGGGATCGGACACTGAAGCTTTCTTT,CASSPLQGSDTEAFF
NA,TRBV15,NA,TRBJ1-1,TGTGCCACCAGCAGAGTTCGAGGTTTGAACACTGAAGCTTTCTTT,CATSRVRGLNTEAFF
NA,TRBV30,TRBD1,TRBJ2-1,TGTGCCTGGAGTAGATTCGGACAGGGCGATTTAAAGTTCTTC,CAWSRFGQGDLKFF
NA,TRBV6-5,NA,TRBJ1-6,TGTGCCAGCAGTGAATTCTACAATTCACCCCTCCACTTT,CASSEFYNSPLHF
NA,TRBV18,NA,TRBJ1-1,TGTGCCAGCTCACCCCTTTTGTACTCCGCTGAAGCTTTCTTT,CASSPLLYSAEAFF
NA,TRBV19,NA,TRBJ2-7,TGTGCCACCTCGGGACACGACGAGCAGTACTTC,CATSGHDEQYF
NA,TRBV5-4,NA,TRBJ2-3,TGTGCCAGCAGCTTCCAGAGGGATACGCAGTATTTT,CASSFQRDTQYF
NA,TRBV7-2,NA,TRBJ2-5,TGTGCCAGCAGCTTAGAACGGTCTAAAGAGACCCAGTACTTC,CASSLERSKETQYF
NA,TRBV30,NA,TRBJ1-2,TGTGCCTGGAGTCTCGGGGATGGCTACACCTTC,CAWSLGDGYTF
once,TRBV4-1,NA,TRBJ1-6,TGCGCCAGCAGCCAAGACGTCGGTTCACCCCTCCACTTT,CASSQDVGSPLHF
NA,TRBV13,NA,TRBJ1-1,TGTGCCAGCAGCAGACGGGTCTCTAGGTACACTGAAGCTTTCTTT,CASSRRVSRYTEAFF
NA,TRBV9,TRBD1,TRBJ1-1,TGTGCCAGCAGCCCAATGGGGACAGGGGTGTTTGCTGAAGCTTTCTTT,CASSPMGTGVFAEAFF
few,TRBV6-6,NA,TRBJ1-3,TGTGCCAGCAGCATGGGGAGAGACTCTGGAAACACCATATATTTT,CASSMGRDSGNTIYF
NA,TRBV28,NA,TRBJ1-1,TGTGCCAGCACCTGGACAGTAGGGGTGGTAACTGAAGCTTTCTTT,CASTWTVGVVTEAFF
once,TRBV28,TRBD1,TRBJ2-2,TGTGCCAGCACCGCAGGGGGTAGCACCGGGGAGCTGTTTTTT,CASTAGGSTGELFF
few,TRBV7-2,TRBD1,TRBJ2-7,TGTGCCAGCAGCTTCACGACAGGGGGCGCCGAGCAGTACTTC,CASSFTTGGAEQYF